This T cell receptor beta chain was captured in a study of identical twins. From the 5' RACE reads, TCRdb called clonotypes with MiXCR, one entry per CDR3 protein. This sample carries roughly 720,000 distinct CDR3 sequences, about 20% of them seen once, and the ten largest clones take less than 15%. This clonotype was recorded at least ten times. V shed 1 base and J 6 bases; nucleotides not matched to a gene: 5. CDR1 is SGHTA and CDR2 is FQGNSA in the germline V gene. The CDR3 contains 15 residues. The data also belong to a second study, concerning T cells expressing NK-cell markers.

This sequence joins TRBV7-2 and TRBJ2-1, with 8 nucleotides matching TRBD2. The receptor's source is a woman aged 18-30 years in good health. The specimen sequenced was PBMCs. The CDR3 DNA reads as TGTGCCAGCAGCTTAGGAGCGGGAGTTGGCAATGAGCAGTTCTTC. Translating it yields CASSLGAGVGNEQFF.